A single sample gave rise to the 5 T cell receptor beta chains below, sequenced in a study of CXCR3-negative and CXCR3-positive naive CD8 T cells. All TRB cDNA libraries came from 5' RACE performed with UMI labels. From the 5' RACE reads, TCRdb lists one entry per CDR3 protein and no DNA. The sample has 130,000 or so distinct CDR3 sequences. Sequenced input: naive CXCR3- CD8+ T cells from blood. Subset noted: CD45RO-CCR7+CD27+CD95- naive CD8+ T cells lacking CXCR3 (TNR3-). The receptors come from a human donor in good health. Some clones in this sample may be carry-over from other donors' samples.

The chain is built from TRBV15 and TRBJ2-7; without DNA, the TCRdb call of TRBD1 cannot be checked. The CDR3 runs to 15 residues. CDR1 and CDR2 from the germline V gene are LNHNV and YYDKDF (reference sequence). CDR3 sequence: CATSSEGGTPYEQYF.

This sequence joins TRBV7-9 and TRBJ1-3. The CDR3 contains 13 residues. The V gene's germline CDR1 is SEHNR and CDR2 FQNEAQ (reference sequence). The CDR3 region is CASSGNSGNTIYF.

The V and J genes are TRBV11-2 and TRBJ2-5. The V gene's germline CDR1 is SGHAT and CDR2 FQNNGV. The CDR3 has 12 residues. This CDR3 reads CASTANPETQYF.

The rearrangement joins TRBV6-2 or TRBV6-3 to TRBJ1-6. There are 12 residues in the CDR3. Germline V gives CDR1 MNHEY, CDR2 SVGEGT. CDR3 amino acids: CASTAIDSPLHF.

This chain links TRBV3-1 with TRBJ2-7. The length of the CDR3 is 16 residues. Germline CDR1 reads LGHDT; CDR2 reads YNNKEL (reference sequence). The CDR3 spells CASSQDLTTWSYEQYF.